The 20 T cell receptor beta chains listed next were all sequenced from one sample in a study of blood T cell repertoires in COVID-19. The method was immunoSEQ multiplex PCR; TCRdb's version includes in-frame clones alone and lacks a portion of them. This sample has about 160,000 clones, with about nine tenths found just once. Sequencing was performed on peripheral blood. The receptors were gathered from a man in his sixties with active or convalescent COVID-19.

This chain links TRBV18 with TRBJ1-5, with D possibly TRBD1 on 5 matching bases. Germline CDR1 and CDR2: KGHSH and LQKENI. Trimming removed 3 bases from V and 5 bases from J, with 11 bases in between. This CDR3 is built from 14 residues. CDR3 region: CASSPRARDQPQHF. The CDR3 DNA sequence: TGTGCCAGCTCACCCAGGGCTCGGGATCAGCCCCAGCATTTT.

This chain connects TRBV5-1 to TRBJ2-3, with 12 bases fitting TRBD1. This CDR3 has 17 amino acids. V shed 0 bases, J shed 4 bases, and the junction held 6 bases outside the gene matches. In germline, CDR1 is SGHRS, CDR2 YFSETQ. The CDR3 protein is CASSLEGTGGAADTQYF. The CDR3 DNA sequence: TGCGCCAGCAGCTTGGAAGGGACAGGGGGCGCGGCAGATACGCAGTATTTT.

The chain carries TRBV2 and TRBJ1-1, with D unclear. CDR3 length equals 13 residues. Germline V gene sequence: CDR1 SNHLY, CDR2 FYNNEI. Trimming stripped 2 bases from V and 4 bases from J, with 8 bases between. DNA of the CDR3: TGTGCCAGCAGTGAACTAAAGTCCACTGAAGCTTTCTTT. Protein: CASSELKSTEAFF.

The rearrangement uses TRBV12-3 or TRBV12-4 and TRBJ1-1; D not resolved. The CDR3 runs 11 residues. The ends were cut back, 3 bases at V and 11 bases at J, with 10 bases in the middle. CDR3 amino acids: CASSLGPSAFF. CDR3 sequence (DNA): TGTGCCAGCAGTTTGGGCCCCTCGGCTTTCTTT.

The genes are TRBV11-3 and TRBJ2-1; the match to TRBD1 covers 7 bases. The CDR3 is 13 residues long. V shed 5 bases, J shed 8 bases, and the junction held 6 bases outside the gene matches. Per the germline V gene, CDR1 is SGHNT and CDR2 is YENEEA. CDR3 bases: TGTGCCAGCAGCCGACAGGGTTTCGATGAGCAGTTCTTC. Translated, it gives CASSRQGFDEQFF.

This clone was seen once. The CDR3 here is CASSLIVYGYTF. The CDR3 bases are TGTGCCAGCAGCTTAATAGTATATGGCTACACCTTC. The chain is built from TRBV7-6 and TRBJ1-2; D ambiguous. The CDR3 is 12 amino acids. Germline V gene lookup returns CDR1 SGHVS and CDR2 FNYEAQ. Trimming removed 2 bases at V and 5 bases at J, with 6 bases between.

J is TRBJ2-1 and V is TRBV9, with a possible D match to TRBD2 (6 bases). The CDR3 is made up of 14 amino acids. Per the germline V gene, CDR1 is SGDLS and CDR2 is YYNGEE. Trimming cost V 7 bases and J 5 bases, with 16 bases left between them. CDR3 nucleotides: TGTGCCAGCGGCCGAGATAGCGGAAACAATGAGCAGTTCTTC. Encoded protein: CASGRDSGNNEQFF.

DNA of the CDR3: TGCGCCAGCAGCTCTGACAGGTTCTATGGCTACACCTTC. It codes for CASSSDRFYGYTF. The chain couples TRBV5-1 to TRBJ1-2, with D perhaps matching TRBD1 (6 bases). Trimming took off 3 bases at V and 4 bases at J, with 10 bases between the two ends. From germline, CDR1 is SGHRS and CDR2 YFSETQ. CDR3 length equals 13 residues.

The V and J genes are TRBV29-1 and TRBJ1-3; D is ambiguous. V was clipped by 2 bases and J by 0 bases, with 5 bases between them. The germline V gene encodes CDR1 SQVTM and CDR2 ANQGSEA. The CDR3 consists of 13 residues. CDR3 nucleotide sequence: TGCAGCGTTGAACAGAACTCTGGAAACACCATATATTTT. The encoded protein is CSVEQNSGNTIYF.

The chain has TRBV19 and TRBJ1-2; TRBD1 agrees at 12 bases. Trimming removed 5 bases from V and 1 base from J; junction bases left unmatched: 5. The germline gives CDR1 LNHDA, CDR2 SQIVND (reference sequence). This CDR3 has 16 residues. CDR3 in DNA: TGTGCCAGTAGTCGGGGACAGGGGGCAAATAACTATGGCTACACCTTC. As protein: CASSRGQGANNYGYTF.

The gene calls are TRBV18 and TRBJ2-5; 9 nucleotides agree with TRBD1. The V gene's germline CDR1 is KGHSH and CDR2 LQKENI. This CDR3 contains 14 residues. The V gene end was trimmed by 6 bases and the J gene end by 3 bases; junction bases not matched to a gene: 5. CDR3: CASSRDRVKETQYF. The CDR3 DNA reads as TGTGCCAGCTCGAGGGACAGGGTGAAAGAGACCCAGTACTTC.

The V and J genes are TRBV10-3 and TRBJ1-2; TRBD1 might be the D (6 bases). The CDR3 totals 15 residues. Germline V lookup: CDR1 ENHRY, CDR2 SYGVKD. The V and J ends lost 2 bases and 5 bases respectively, with 15 bases between them. The CDR3 region is CAISEGITGNYGYTF. The CDR3 bases are TGTGCCATCAGTGAGGGCATTACAGGGAATTATGGCTACACCTTC.

The chain carries TRBV6-1 and TRBJ2-2, with 7 bases aligning to TRBD1. The CDR3 is made up of 16 amino acids. V shed 1 base, J shed 5 bases, and the junction held 7 bases outside the gene matches. Germline V gene lookup returns CDR1 MNHNS and CDR2 SASEGT. In DNA form, the CDR3 reads TGTGCCAGCAGTGAAGGACAGGGATTTGGGACCGGGGAGCTGTTTTTT. Its protein is CASSEGQGFGTGELFF.

The chain couples TRBV5-6 to TRBJ2-1; 10 positions match TRBD2. V lost 6 bases and J lost 8; bases outside the gene matches: 14. Germline V gene data show CDR1 as SGHDT and CDR2 as YYEEEE. The CDR3 contains 16 residues. CDR3 DNA sequence: TGTGCCAGCACTCTGGAGGTCAGCGGGAGGGGCGATGAGCAGTTCTTC. It specifies CASTLEVSGRGDEQFF.

This chain links TRBV19 with TRBJ1-4, with a weak D call TRBD1 (6 bases). The CDR3 is 18 amino acids. Germline CDR1 is LNHDA and CDR2 is SQIVND (reference sequence). V gave up 1 base and J gave up 0 bases, with 15 bases separating them. The CDR3 bases are TGTGCCAGTAGTATAGGGGGGACAAACCCTGCAACTAATGAAAAACTGTTTTTT. Protein: CASSIGGTNPATNEKLFF.

The chain has TRBV30 and TRBJ2-1, with TRBD1 identical over 8 bases. Trimming removed 2 bases from V and 6 bases from J; junction bases left unmatched: 3. This CDR3 contains 13 residues. Germline V CDR1 and CDR2: GTSNPN, SVGIG (reference sequence). The CDR3, as DNA: TGTGCCTGGAGTCAAACAGGGGGCAATGAGCAGTTCTTC. Its protein is CAWSQTGGNEQFF.

The V and J genes are TRBV3-1 (or the pseudogene TRBV3-2) and TRBJ1-2; no clear D gene. The CDR3 length is 13 residues. Trimming took 2 bases from V and 3 from J, leaving 7 bases between them. Germline V gene sequence: CDR1 LGHDT, CDR2 YNNKEL (reference sequence). The CDR3 sequence: CASSQQYHYGYTF. CDR3 nucleotide sequence: TGTGCCAGCAGCCAACAGTACCACTATGGCTACACCTTC.

This rearrangement joins TRBV7-9 to TRBJ1-6, with a tentative D call TRBD1 (5 bases). With 0 bases removed from V and 7 bases from J, the gap between germline ends came to 10 bases. The CDR3 length is 15 residues. Germline CDR1 is SEHNR and CDR2 is FQNEAQ (reference sequence). CDR3 DNA: TGTGCCAGCAGCTTAGCCCAGGGCCTGAATTCACCCCTCCACTTT. Translating it yields CASSLAQGLNSPLHF.

The chain links TRBV7-2 to TRBJ2-7; 10 bases align to TRBD2. V lost 6 bases and J lost 4; bases outside the gene matches: 6. Germline lookup yields CDR1 SGHTA and CDR2 FQGNSA. The CDR3 has 14 amino acids. DNA for the CDR3: TGTGCCAGCAGAAGAGCGGGAGGGCCTTACGAGCAGTACTTC. Amino acid sequence: CASRRAGGPYEQYF.

CDR3 protein: CATGLRQETQYF. The CDR3 nucleotides are TGTGCCACAGGGCTGCGCCAAGAGACCCAGTACTTC. The V and J genes are TRBV12-3 or TRBV12-4 and TRBJ2-5, with D possibly being TRBD1 (5 bases). V was shortened by 10 bases and J by 1 base, with 10 bases between the two germline ends. The CDR3 is 12 residues long.